These 32 T cell receptor beta chains originate from one sample sequenced in a study of shared clonotypes between healthy human individuals. TCRdb's table, derived via immunoSEQ multiplex PCR, lists solely in-frame clones and lacks some. The data contain 1.5 million to 2.5 million clones, roughly 95% of them seen just once; the ten biggest clones take up around 1%. Positively selected for CCR7, the CD45RO-negative cells used as naive CD8 cells excluded terminally differentiated effector memory CD45RA+ cells. The sample comprised naive CD8+ T cells sorted from blood. These receptors were taken from a man younger than 30 in good health.

This clone was detected only once. The chain uses TRBV2 and TRBJ2-7, with 11 positions matching TRBD2. V dropped 4 bases and J dropped 6; count of bases not matched to a gene: 11. Germline V gene sequence: CDR1 SNHLY, CDR2 FYNNEI. The CDR3 loop spans 16 amino acids. Written as DNA, the CDR3 is TGTGCCAGCAGTGCGATAGCGGGGGGGGTTACGTTCGAGCAGTACTTC. Translation: CASSAIAGGVTFEQYF.

About this clone: The same CDR3 can be traced to other DNA sequences in this sample. The genes are TRBV7-6 and TRBJ2-3, with TRBD1 identical over 9 bases. The CDR3 runs to 15 residues. Trimming removed 4 bases from V and 0 bases from J; junction bases left unmatched: 2. Germline CDR1 and CDR2: SGHVS and FNYEAQ. Here the CDR3 DNA reads TGTGCCAGCAGCTCGACAGGGGGGAGCACAGATACGCAGTATTTT. Protein sequence: CASSSTGGSTDTQYF. The full variable domain, rest sourced from reference TRBV7-6 and TRBJ2-3, is GAGVSQSPRYKVTKRGQDVALRCDPISGHVSLYWYRQALGQGPEFLTYFNYEAQQDKSGLPNDRFSAERPEGSISTLTIQRTEQRDSAMYRCASSSTGGSTDTQYFGPGTRLTVL.

This clone showed up just once. V usage is TRBV13 and J usage is TRBJ2-7; TRBD1 aligns across 9 bases. Per germline, CDR1 PRHDT and CDR2 FYEKMQ (reference sequence). The CDR3 length is 14 residues. The J segment lost 2 bases and the V segment lost 5 bases, leaving 4 bases of the junction unmatched. CDR3 region: CASSLQGAAYEQYF. The CDR3 DNA sequence: TGTGCCAGCAGCCTACAGGGGGCTGCCTACGAGCAGTACTTC.

This clone was found once. CDR3 loop: CASSWAWGDGNGYTF. In DNA form, the CDR3 reads TGTGCCAGCAGCTGGGCGTGGGGAGATGGGAATGGCTACACCTTC. This chain links TRBV27 with TRBJ1-2; D is uncertain. Trimming stripped 6 bases from V and 6 bases from J, with 20 bases between. Looked up from germline, CDR1 is MNHEY and CDR2 is SMNVEV (reference sequence). The CDR3 extends over 15 amino acids.

The V and J genes are TRBV28 and TRBJ1-1; D ambiguous. Per the germline V gene, CDR1 is MDHEN and CDR2 is SYDVKM. The CDR3 covers 14 residues. The V and J ends lost 3 bases and 1 base respectively, with 9 bases between them. The CDR3 DNA sequence: TGTGCCAGCAGTTTTTTCAGCGAGAACACTGAAGCTTTCTTT. Translating gives CASSFFSENTEAFF.

The chain links TRBV11-2 to TRBJ1-5; D possibly corresponds to TRBD1 (5 bases). The CDR3 runs to 17 residues. The germline CDR1 and CDR2 sequences are SGHAT and FQNNGV. The germline V and J ends were trimmed by 1 base and 5 bases, with 18 bases remaining between them. CDR3 sequence reads: CASSLGPDGGGDQPQHF. The CDR3 DNA reads TGTGCCAGCAGCTTAGGGCCCGACGGGGGAGGAGATCAGCCCCAGCATTTT.

The gene calls are TRBV7-2 and TRBJ2-3; the D gene could be TRBD1 or TRBD2 (5 bases each). Germline V lookup: CDR1 SGHTA, CDR2 FQGNSA. Deletions cut 2 bases from V and 3 bases from J, with 9 bases between. This CDR3 is built from 14 residues. In DNA, the CDR3 is TGTGCCAGCAGCTTATATGGGGGTACAGATACGCAGTATTTT. As protein: CASSLYGGTDTQYF.

Here the CDR3 reads CASTLNEGTIYEQYF. The CDR3 region has the DNA TGCGCCAGCACCTTAAATGAGGGTACAATCTACGAGCAGTACTTC. The chain joins TRBV10-2 to TRBJ2-7; D is perhaps TRBD2 (5 bases). The CDR3 sequence is 15 residues long. With 7 bases removed from V and 3 bases from J, the gap between germline ends came to 19 bases. Germline-derived CDR1 and CDR2 are WSHSY and SAAADI.

In DNA, the CDR3 is TGTGCCAGCAGTGTTATGACTAGCGATGAGCAGTTCTTC. Translated: CASSVMTSDEQFF. The chain carries TRBV2 and TRBJ2-1, with 8 bases matching TRBD2. Germline CDR1 SNHLY, CDR2 FYNNEI. This CDR3 comprises 13 residues. V trimming: 4 bases; J trimming: 8 bases; junction bases outside the gene matches: 4.

J is TRBJ2-7 and V is TRBV7-9; 14 bases match TRBD2. J was trimmed by 0 bases and V by 8 bases; bases with no gene match: 15. Germline-derived CDR1 and CDR2 are SEHNR and FQNEAQ (reference sequence). The CDR3 sequence is 19 residues long. The CDR3 loop reads CASQALLGLAGGPSYEQYF. The CDR3 nucleotides are TGTGCCAGCCAAGCGCTACTTGGACTAGCGGGAGGTCCCTCCTACGAGCAGTACTTC.

This sequence joins TRBV5-4 and TRBJ2-7; D may be TRBD1 or TRBD2 (5 bases each). V was shortened by 4 bases and J by 4 bases, with 12 bases between the two germline ends. Per the germline V gene, CDR1 is SGHNT and CDR2 is YYREEE (reference sequence). The CDR3 loop spans 13 amino acids. In DNA form, the CDR3 reads TGTGCCAGCAGCCCGAGGGACGGGTACGAGCAGTACTTC. Protein product: CASSPRDGYEQYF.

This clone has more than one count but fewer than ten. This chain joins TRBV2 and TRBJ1-1; 8 bases line up with TRBD1. The CDR3 is 15 amino acids. Germline V gene sequence: CDR1 SNHLY, CDR2 FYNNEI. Trimming cost V 3 bases and J 5 bases; bases outside gene matches: 8. Here the CDR3 DNA reads TGTGCCAGCAGTGAGCCATCAGGGGGCTGGACTGAAGCTTTCTTT. It encodes CASSEPSGGWTEAFF. Variable domain in full (rest from reference TRBV2 and TRBJ1-1): EPEVTQTPSHQVTQMGQEVILRCVPISNHLYFYWYRQILGQKVEFLVSFYNNEISEKSEIFDDQFSVERPDGSNFTLKIRSTKLEDSAMYFCASSEPSGGWTEAFFGQGTRLTVV.

The gene calls are TRBV9 and TRBJ2-1; 10 nucleotides agree with TRBD1. V was clipped by 4 bases and J by 8 bases; unmatched bases: 9. The CDR3 covers 15 residues. The germline V gene encodes CDR1 SGDLS and CDR2 YYNGEE. The DNA for the CDR3 is TGTGCCAGCAGCCCACAACCGGGACAGGGGTATGAGCAGTTCTTC. This translates into CASSPQPGQGYEQFF.

The V call is TRBV4-1, the J call TRBJ1-2; D is possibly TRBD1 (5 bases). This CDR3 has 15 amino acids. Trimming pared 1 base from V and 3 bases from J, leaving 12 bases between. The germline V gene has CDR1 MGHRA and CDR2 YSYEKL. CDR3 in DNA: TGCGCCAGCAGCCAAGGGGGGTTGAAGGACTATGGCTACACCTTC. Amino acids: CASSQGGLKDYGYTF.

V usage is TRBV7-2 and J usage is TRBJ1-4, with 9 nucleotides matching TRBD1. Germline trimming cut 5 bases from V and 5 bases from J; bases unmatched to any gene: 6. The germline V gene encodes CDR1 SGHTA and CDR2 FQGNSA. The CDR3 is 15 amino acids. CDR3 DNA sequence: TGTGCCAGCAGCCCTAAGACAGGGGGGAATGAAAAACTGTTTTTT. Translated: CASSPKTGGNEKLFF.

The chain carries TRBV5-4 and TRBJ2-3; either TRBD1 or TRBD2 may supply D (6 bases each). The CDR3 is 15 residues long. Per germline, CDR1 SGHNT and CDR2 YYREEE (reference sequence). The ends were cut back, 0 bases at V and 2 bases at J, with 10 bases in the middle. The CDR3 nucleotides read TGTGCCAGCAGCTTGGTGAGGGGGGCCACAGATACGCAGTATTTT. As protein: CASSLVRGATDTQYF.

The chain uses TRBV5-6 and TRBJ1-2; D may be TRBD1 (5 bases). V lost 3 bases and J 3 bases, leaving 9 bases between the germline ends. The CDR3 contains 13 residues. Germline CDR1 SGHDT, CDR2 YYEEEE. The CDR3, as DNA: TGTGCCAGCAGCTGGGACGGGTACTATGGCTACACCTTC. Translated, it gives CASSWDGYYGYTF.

This rearrangement joins TRBV5-5 to TRBJ2-3; D possibly corresponds to TRBD1 (5 bases). V dropped 4 bases and J dropped 4 bases, with 13 bases sitting between them. The length of the CDR3 is 14 residues. Germline V gives CDR1 SGHKS, CDR2 YYEKEE (reference sequence). CDR3 DNA sequence: TGTGCCAGCAGCCTGGGCAGGGTAGCAGATACGCAGTATTTT. Amino acid sequence: CASSLGRVADTQYF.

The genes are TRBV11-2 and TRBJ2-7; the match to TRBD1 covers 8 bases. This CDR3 region has 13 residues. Germline lookup yields CDR1 SGHAT and CDR2 FQNNGV. V trimming: 5 bases; J trimming: 1 base; junction bases outside the gene matches: 1. The CDR3, as DNA: TGTGCCAGCAGCGGGGACAGGTCCTACGAGCAGTACTTC. It encodes CASSGDRSYEQYF.

The chain joins TRBV7-8 to TRBJ2-3; D might be TRBD2 (6 bases). The CDR3 length is 17 residues. CDR1 and CDR2 (germline): SGHVS, FQNEAQ. The V end was cut by 2 bases, the J end by 1 base, with 16 bases between. The CDR3: CASSLLGAGPGTDTQYF. CDR3 nucleotide sequence: TGTGCCAGCAGCTTACTCGGTGCGGGGCCAGGCACAGATACGCAGTATTTT.

This chain joins TRBV18 and TRBJ2-1; TRBD2 matches at 10 bases. The CDR3 length is 17 residues. Unmatched junction bases numbered 10, after V lost 3 bases and J lost 5 bases. The V gene's germline CDR1 is KGHSH and CDR2 LQKENI. The DNA for the CDR3 is TGTGCCAGCTCACCCCCCAAAACTAGCGGGGTTGACAATGAGCAGTTCTTC. Protein product: CASSPPKTSGVDNEQFF.

This clone was seen a handful of times. This chain uses TRBV21-1 with TRBJ1-5; the listed D gene, TRBD1, was not tested against the DNA. TRBV21-1 is labeled a pseudogene. The CDR3 is made up of 16 amino acids. The CDR3 here is CASSKCSRQGDQPQHF. CDR3 DNA: TGTGCCAGCAGCAAATGTTCGCGACAGGGTGATCAGCCCCAGCATTTT.

The chain combines TRBV19 with TRBJ2-1; no reliable D call. V lost 5 bases and J lost 0, with 11 bases in between. The CDR3 length is 15 residues. The V gene's germline CDR1 is LNHDA and CDR2 SQIVND (reference sequence). CDR3 sequence reads: CASSASESSYNEQFF. CDR3 DNA: TGTGCCAGTAGTGCCTCTGAAAGCTCCTACAATGAGCAGTTCTTC. Together with reference TRBV19 and TRBJ2-1, the CDR3 gives the full variable domain: DGGITQSPKYLFRKEGQNVTLSCEQNLNHDAMYWYRQDPGQGLRLIYYSQIVNDFQKGDIAEGYSVSREKKESFPLTVTSAQKNPTAFYLCASSASESSYNEQFFGPGTRLTVL.

The gene calls are TRBV10-3 and TRBJ2-2; TRBD2 aligns across 13 bases. There are 17 residues in the CDR3. Germline V gene sequence: CDR1 ENHRY, CDR2 SYGVKD. J lost 2 bases, V lost 4 bases, and 4 bases had no gene match. The CDR3 DNA is TGTGCCATCAGTGGGGGACTAGCGGGACTTAACACCGGGGAGCTGTTTTTT. Amino acid sequence: CAISGGLAGLNTGELFF.

This clone occurred once. This rearrangement joins TRBV5-6 to TRBJ1-2; no clear D gene. Trimming pared 0 bases from V and 2 bases from J, leaving 11 bases between. Germline V gives CDR1 SGHDT, CDR2 YYEEEE. CDR3 length: 15 residues. CDR3 loop: CASSLEVGVNYGYTF. CDR3 sequence (DNA): TGTGCCAGCAGCTTGGAGGTAGGAGTAAACTATGGCTACACCTTC.

This rearrangement joins TRBV11-2 to TRBJ2-3; either TRBD1 or TRBD2 may fit D (5 bases each). V was pared by 1 base and J by 2 bases, with 13 bases between. The CDR3 runs 16 residues. The germline V gene encodes CDR1 SGHAT and CDR2 FQNNGV. The CDR3 reads CASSLAGRPNTDTQYF. The CDR3, as DNA: TGTGCCAGCAGCTTAGCGGGACGACCAAACACAGATACGCAGTATTTT.

The chain couples TRBV4-3 to TRBJ1-2; 7 nucleotides align to TRBD1. V dropped 4 bases and J dropped 0; count of bases not matched to a gene: 5. Germline CDR1 is LGHNA and CDR2 is YSLEER. The CDR3 runs 15 residues. CDR3 loop: CASSPETGSNYGYTF. Written as DNA, the CDR3 is TGCGCCAGCAGCCCAGAGACAGGGTCTAACTATGGCTACACCTTC.

V gene TRBV2 combines with J gene TRBJ2-1; 8 bases agree with TRBD2. CDR3 length: 18 residues. Trimming removed 5 bases from V and 4 bases from J; junction bases left unmatched: 16. The germline CDR1 and CDR2 sequences are SNHLY and FYNNEI. This CDR3 is CASSLYPQSSGEYNEQFF. DNA of the CDR3: TGTGCCAGCAGTTTGTATCCCCAGAGTAGCGGGGAGTACAATGAGCAGTTCTTC.

In the case of this clone: Within the sample, other DNA sequences also encode this same CDR3. The rearrangement uses TRBV4-3 and TRBJ2-7; D unresolved. The V gene's germline CDR1 is LGHNA and CDR2 YSLEER. This CDR3 contains 13 residues. Trimming removed 1 base at V and 0 bases at J, with 4 bases between. Here the CDR3 DNA reads TGCGCCAGCAGCCAAGGCAGCTCCTACGAGCAGTACTTC. It specifies CASSQGSSYEQYF.

This clone was picked up one time. This chain uses TRBV25-1 with TRBJ2-5; 7 nucleotides line up with TRBD1. Trimming at V came to 0 bases and at J to 3 bases, leaving 7 bases not matched to a gene. CDR3 length equals 16 residues. CDR1 and CDR2 (germline): MGHDK, SYGVNS. CDR3 protein: CASSEYGEGAEETQYF. The CDR3 DNA reads as TGTGCCAGCAGTGAATACGGCGAGGGGGCGGAAGAGACCCAGTACTTC.

Concerning this clone itself: This same CDR3 is encoded by further DNA sequences in the sample. The chain recombines TRBV9 with TRBJ2-2, with D uncertain. Germline V gives CDR1 SGDLS, CDR2 YYNGEE. The CDR3 has 12 amino acids. Deletions cut 0 bases from V and 6 bases from J, with 3 bases between. CDR3 coding DNA: TGTGCCAGCAGCGTAGATCCCGGGGAGCTGTTTTTT. Translation gives CASSVDPGELFF.

The rearrangement links TRBV4-1 to TRBJ1-4; maybe TRBD1 (6 bases). V lost 1 base and J lost 10, with 10 bases in between. This CDR3 comprises 13 residues. Germline loops: CDR1 MGHRA, CDR2 YSYEKL. In DNA, the CDR3 is TGCGCCAGCAGCCAAGCTTTAGGGGGAAAACTGTTTTTT. Translation gives CASSQALGGKLFF.